This TCR beta chain was documented in a study of sequential checkpoint blockade in melanoma. Study summary: After both sequences, patients received maintenance nivolumab. Over 20 patients had matched tumor biopsies before treatment and at week 13 after nivolumab or ipilimumab alone.

The treatment denotes: randomized to nivolumab then ipilimumab (arm A) or the reverse (arm B). DNA-damaging chemotherapy had not been given to any patient beforehand. The table lists this clone with many counts. What it recognizes is unknown. The V end was cut by 2 bases, the J end by 6 bases, with 16 bases between. Germline V gene lookup returns CDR1 MNHGY and CDR2 SAAAGT. CDR3 length equals 16 residues. Notes on the study in general: Clinical benefit was about 30 times likelier when tumor T-cell fraction and clonality increased.

The method was immunoSEQ multiplex PCR; TCRdb's version includes in-frame clones alone and lacks a portion of them. The sample contains roughly 9,600 clones, 27% of which appear only once. The V call is TRBV6-8, the J call TRBJ2-2; the D is unclear. The specimen was tumor tissue (inferred from file names), collected from a patient given nivolumab and ipilimumab in sequence. The sequence was collected from a human donor with melanoma. CDR3 protein: CASSYTLDGYAGELFF. The CDR3 region has the DNA TGTGCCAGCAGTTACACCCTGGACGGATACGCCGGGGAGCTGTTTTTT.